This T cell receptor (beta chain) was captured in a study of neurological immune-mediated disorders. The cDNA was synthesized by means of template-switch 5'RACE, which was carried out with 10-nucleotide random UMIs. Whenever a sequencing run was performed, it yielded over 170 million TCR-beta sequences from 15-18 subjects. TCRdb re-called the 5' RACE reads through MiXCR, storing one row per CDR3 protein. The table lists about 38,000 distinct CDR3 sequences, roughly 4.8% of them singletons. This clonotype was counted at least ten times. Its specificity is not known. Libraries from sorted cells each used some 1 million CD4+ or CD8+ T cells. The CDR3 totals 13 residues. V was trimmed by 0 bases and J by 10 bases, leaving 12 bases between them. Study-wide results and limits: TCR-beta repertoires seemed private in all groups, with no expanded CDR3 amino acid sequences shared.

This sequence originates from a man younger than 35 in good health. Sequences were obtained from CD4+ T cells from blood. This chain connects TRBV12-3 or TRBV12-4 to TRBJ1-1, with D hard to call. The CDR3 is CASSLAAAGRAFF. The CDR3 region has the DNA TGTGCCAGCAGTTTAGCTGCTGCGGGGAGAGCTTTCTTT.